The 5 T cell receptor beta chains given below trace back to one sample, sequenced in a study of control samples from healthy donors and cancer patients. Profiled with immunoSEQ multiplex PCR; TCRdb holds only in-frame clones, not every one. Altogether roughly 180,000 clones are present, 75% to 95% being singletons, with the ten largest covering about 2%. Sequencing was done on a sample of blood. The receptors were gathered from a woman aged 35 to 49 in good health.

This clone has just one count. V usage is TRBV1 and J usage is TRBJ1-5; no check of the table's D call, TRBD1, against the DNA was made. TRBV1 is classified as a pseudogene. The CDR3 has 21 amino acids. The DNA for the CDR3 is TGCACCAGCAGCCAATCCCAGCACCGGGACAGGGGATTTTGCGGCAATCAGCCCCAGCATTTT. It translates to CTSSQSQHRDRGFCGNQPQHF.

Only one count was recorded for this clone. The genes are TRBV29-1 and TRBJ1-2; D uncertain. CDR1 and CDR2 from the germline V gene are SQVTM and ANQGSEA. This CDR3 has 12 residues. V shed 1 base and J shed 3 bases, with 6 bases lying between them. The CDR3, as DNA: TGCAGCGTTGAAGGCGGAGACTATGGCTACACCTTC. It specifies CSVEGGDYGYTF.

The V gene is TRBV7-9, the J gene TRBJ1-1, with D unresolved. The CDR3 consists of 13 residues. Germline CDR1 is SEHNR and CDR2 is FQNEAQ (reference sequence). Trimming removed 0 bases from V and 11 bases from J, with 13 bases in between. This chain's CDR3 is CASSLALREEAFF. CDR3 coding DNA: TGTGCCAGCAGCTTAGCCTTAAGGGAGGAGGCTTTCTTT.

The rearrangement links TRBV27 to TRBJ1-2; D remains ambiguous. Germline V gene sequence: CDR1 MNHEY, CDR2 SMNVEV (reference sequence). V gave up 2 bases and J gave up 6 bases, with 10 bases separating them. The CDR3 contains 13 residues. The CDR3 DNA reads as TGTGCCAGCAGTTTAACGGTTCTAGATGGCTACACCTTC. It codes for CASSLTVLDGYTF.

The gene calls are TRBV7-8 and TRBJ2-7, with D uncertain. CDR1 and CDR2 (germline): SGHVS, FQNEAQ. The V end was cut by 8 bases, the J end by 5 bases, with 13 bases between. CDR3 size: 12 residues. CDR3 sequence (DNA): TGTGCCAGCGGCCCCCACGTCCACGAGCAGTACTTC. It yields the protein CASGPHVHEQYF.